This TCR beta chain comes out of a study of immune aging and cytomegalovirus after organ transplant (dated by TCRdb to the early 2020s). Background on the whole study: Three-drug immunosuppression with prednisone, tacrolimus, and mycophenolate was given to all transplant recipients.

A word on this clonotype: The clone's antigen remains unknown. Nothing much larger sits one base from this clone, and base qualities are not available.

Library creation used single-cell sequencing. The instrument was an Illumina NovaSeq 6000. The BD Rhapsody Targeted mRNA and AbSeq Reagent Kit was used in a microwell format for cell capture and library preparation. Libraries were prepared to cover TCR, sample tags, AbSeq, and targeted mRNA from the Human T-Cell Expression Panel plus custom TOX and TOX2 primers. An Illumina NovaSeq was used to sequence the libraries. Concerning the study's data processing: The analysis covered approximately 11,000 cells in total, of which 7076 were CD8 T cells and 4494 were CD8 T cells with an identifiable TCR CDR3. The BD Rhapsody Targeted Analysis Pipeline, including V(D)J processing, was run on the Seven Bridges Genomics platform to process the raw data. Quality control, Sample Tag demultiplexing with Lex-BDSMK, clone identification with VDJ Explorer, and Seurat clustering were all done in SeqGeq 1.6.0. A clone was considered non-expanded if it made up <1% of CD8 T cells, and considered a clonal expansion if it made up >2.5% of the sample. TCRdb cleaned the public reads at Q25 with fastp, built clones with MiXCR and kept in-frame beta chains. Every entry covers one CDR3 protein and lists the most common genes and DNA from its rows. None of the V and J calls come from the authors' own analysis; TCRdb made them. The table for this sample lists about 21,000 distinct CDR3 sequences; roughly 38% of them were counted only once. The leading ten clones occupy around 25% of the sample.

The label giving this sample's time point can be read as: five sample-tagged time points from pre-transplant (day -1) to day 368 post-transplant, pooled. Thawed PBMC were stimulated with a CMV IE-1 overlapping peptide library for about 11 hours, with no transport inhibitors added. After being thawed and rested overnight, the cells were stimulated in R10 medium along with CD28/CD49d costimulation. The IE-1 peptide library consisted of 15-amino-acid peptides overlapping by 11 amino acids. Samples from each time point were barcoded using BD Single-Cell Multiplexing Kit Sample Tags, then pooled and stained with sorting antibodies plus oligo-conjugated anti-CD45RA. A BD FACSAria III was used to sort CMV-responsive CD8+CD137+ and CD4+CD154+ T cells at 4-way purity. Blood samples were drawn into EDTA vacutainers and processed by Ficoll gradient within 1-24 hours. V and J lose 8 bases and 6 bases, and a span of 16 bases separates them. The germline V gene supplies CDR1 MGHDK and CDR2 SYGVNS. The CDR3 has 13 amino acids, counting the end cysteine and phenylalanine. The read is trimmed to its CDR3 DNA, 39 bases read in frame from base 1.

Summary of the overall study and its limitations: A larger share of large clones was made up of TEMRA cells, and in the seven largest clones (around 1,900 cells) aged and TEMRA cells were gained while TCM cells were lost. Since the sequencing data did not include a CD57 measurement, a conservative gene-based definition of aging was used in its place. Aged-phenotype cells increased post-transplant regardless of clone size, earlier in large clones (days 200-264) than small clones, following viremia.

This clonotype was obtained from a female donor who had a heart transplant and CMV viremia. This receptor chain uses TRBV25-1 and TRBJ1-1; the D gene identity is not certain. The source material was CMV peptide-activated CD4+ and CD8+ T cells sorted from blood, sampled at five time points, pooled. Interpreted using the paper, the cell subset or site label stands for: sorted CD8+CD137+ and CD4+CD154+ T cells after 12 to 13 h CMV IE-1 peptide stimulation. The CDR3 loop reads CASGNNRNAEAFF. The base sequence is TGTGCCAGCGGAAACAACAGAAACGCTGAAGCTTTCTTT.